This T cell receptor (beta chain) emerged from a study of metastatic and nonmetastatic thyroid tumors. Overall study findings and caveats: When malignant thyroid tumors were compared with benign nodules, TCR beta diversity was reportedly significantly higher in the malignant tumors. This held in both blood and tumor samples.

In this sample, this clone turned up many times. The antigen remains undetermined. TCRdb redid the clone calls on the PCR reads using MiXCR. The table has about 35,000 clones, approximately 20% seen once; the top ten hold around 20%. Thyroid surgery was preceded by no treatment in any patient. CDR3 length: 14 amino acids. Trimming pared 7 bases from V and 4 bases from J, leaving 16 bases between. Germline lookup yields CDR1 ENHRY and CDR2 SYGVKD. The sequence was collected from a female donor with papillary thyroid cancer or a benign thyroid nodule (not recorded which). Some clones in this sample may be carry-over from other donors' samples. The specimen was blood. The V gene is TRBV10-3, the J gene TRBJ1-1; TRBD1 might be the D (5 bases). The CDR3 bases are TGTGCCATCAACCCCGCAGGCGGGGCCACTGAAGCTTTCTTT. Residues: CAINPAGGATEAFF.